The entry below describes one T cell receptor (beta chain). The target antigen is unknown. These data originate in a study of cytomegalovirus exposure and HLA in healthy donors. General observations from the study: Cytomegalovirus-associated status was assigned to approximately 160 TCR beta chains. Most TCR sequences showed up rarely, but some public TCRs showed up in many donors. In vitro work confirmed that a few CMV-associated chains recognize CMV antigens.

The donors were members of the validation cohort comprising over a hundred subjects, separate from the approximately 700-subject first cohort. Here immunoSEQ multiplex PCR was the method, and the copy in TCRdb shows in-frame clones only, minus some. In the table there are about 200,000 clones, 85% to 90% of which are singletons. Germline V gene lookup returns CDR1 SEHNR and CDR2 FQNEAQ (reference sequence). This CDR3 has 12 residues. V was trimmed by 2 bases and J by 8 bases, leaving 7 bases between them. Sequencing was done on a sample of PBMCs. This chain links TRBV7-9 with TRBJ2-1, with unresolved D. This clonotype originated in a woman aged 18-29 years in good health and CMV-seronegative. The CDR3 spells CASSLSPDEQFF. The CDR3 DNA is TGTGCCAGCAGCTTAAGCCCTGATGAGCAGTTCTTC.